This T cell receptor beta chain appears in the sequencing data of a study of T-cell memory formation after mild COVID-19. Across the study: TCR clustering was largely donor specific.

Barcoded TCR alpha and TCR beta cDNA libraries with UMIs came from 5'RACE using constant-segment primers. TCRdb called the 5' RACE reads again in MiXCR, with one record for every CDR3 protein. The sample yields approximately 300,000 distinct CDR3 sequences, around a sixth seen once. This clonotype was seen a few times. No antigen is known for it. Study-level points and caveats: Clones that contracted from day 15 to 85 were balanced CD4/CD8, while later expanders leaned CD4+. There was no confirmation that second-wave clones peaking on day 37 were SARS-CoV-2 specific.

The CDR3 runs 13 residues. The germline V gene encodes CDR1 MNHNS and CDR2 SASEGT. V lost 6 bases, J lost 5 bases, and 8 bases lay in between. The receptor was isolated from a man aged 18 to 30 who had mild COVID-19 (a few samples of this study predate the infection). Cell type and time point are not known. The V gene is TRBV6-1, the J gene TRBJ1-6; D ambiguous. The material sequenced was PBMCs or a T cell subset sorted from them (not recorded which). Written as DNA, the CDR3 is TGTGCCAGCAGAAGACCGAATAATTCACCCCTCCACTTT. This codes for CASRRPNNSPLHF.